This T cell receptor (beta chain) originates from a study of blood T cell repertoires in COVID-19. Here immunoSEQ multiplex PCR was the method, and the copy in TCRdb shows in-frame clones only, minus some. The data hold about 330,000 clones, with around 82% observed a single time. The CDR3 consists of 15 residues. Trimming took off 4 bases at V and 3 bases at J, with 12 bases between the two ends. Germline assignment: CDR1 WNHNN and CDR2 SYGVQD (reference sequence). The rearrangement joins TRBV10-1 to TRBJ2-2; no clear D gene. This TCR was sampled from a woman aged 50 to 60 with acute or convalescent COVID-19. Specimen: peripheral blood. CDR3 coding DNA: TGCGCCAGCAGTGCACAGATTATCGACACCGGGGAGCTGTTTTTT. It is translated as CASSAQIIDTGELFF.